The clone carrying this T cell receptor (beta chain) was seen ten or more times. Germline V CDR1 and CDR2: SGHRS, YFSETQ. V gave up 4 bases and J gave up 2 bases; unmatched junction bases: 19. The CDR3 is 19 amino acids. The sample is drawn from a study of neurological immune-mediated disorders. Documented time point: longitudinal time-point 3. The cDNA was synthesized by means of template-switch 5'RACE, which was carried out with 10-nucleotide random UMIs. TCRdb re-analysed the 5' RACE reads in MiXCR, keeping a single row per CDR3 protein. The repertoire holds tens of thousands of distinct CDR3 sequences, 13% seen once, with about an eighth in the top ten.

The sequenced sample consisted of PBMCs. The V and J genes are TRBV5-1 and TRBJ2-5, with 8 bases matching TRBD2. The TCR comes from a man younger than 40 in good health. CDR3 loop: CASSGRHRAGDNPQETQYF. The CDR3, as DNA: TGCGCCAGCAGCGGCCGACACAGAGCGGGGGACAACCCACAAGAGACCCAGTACTTC.